This entry describes one TCR beta chain. The data were obtained in a study of immune characterization of retroperitoneal liposarcoma. TCRdb used MiXCR to reprocess the PCR reads, holding one entry per CDR3 protein. The table lists some 4,200 distinct CDR3 sequences, roughly 35% of them singletons. The CDR3 consists of 14 residues. V dropped 7 bases and J dropped 3 bases, with 15 bases sitting between them. The sample consisted of tumor tissue. This receptor was obtained from a male donor with retroperitoneal liposarcoma. The rearrangement joins TRBV12-3 or TRBV12-4 to TRBJ1-1, with D uncertain. The CDR3 loop is CASKESWRDTEAFF. CDR3 DNA: TGTGCCAGCAAAGAGTCCTGGAGGGACACTGAAGCTTTCTTT.